These 4 T cell receptor beta chains were all obtained from the same sample, sequenced in a study of blood T cell repertoires in COVID-19. Libraries were prepared by immunoSEQ multiplex PCR; TCRdb keeps only in-frame clonotypes and omits some of them. The sample consists of about 130,000 clones, around 73% of them appearing once. Input material: peripheral blood. The receptors here all came from a man between 60 and 70 years old who had recovered from COVID-19.

The chain couples TRBV30 to TRBJ2-2; TRBD2 matches at 8 bases. The CDR3 runs 15 residues. V lost 2 bases and J lost 7; bases outside the gene matches: 9. Germline CDR1 and CDR2: GTSNPN and SVGIG (reference sequence). The DNA for the CDR3 is TGTGCCTGGAGTTTGGGACTAGGGGCAGACGGGGAGCTGTTTTTT. Amino acids: CAWSLGLGADGELFF. The full variable domain, its missing parts supplied by reference TRBV30 and TRBJ2-2, is SQTIHQWPATLVQPVGSPLSLECTVEGTSNPNLYWYRQAAGRGLQLLFYSVGIGQISSEVPQNLSASRPQDRQFILSSKKLLLSDSGFYLCAWSLGLGADGELFFGEGSRLTVL.

The gene calls are TRBV6-2 or TRBV6-3 and TRBJ2-1, with a weak D call TRBD2 (5 bases). The germline V gene has CDR1 MNHEY and CDR2 SVGEGT. Trimming removed 5 bases at V and 7 bases at J, with 9 bases between. This CDR3 region has 12 residues. The CDR3 bases are TGTGCCAGCAGTCAATGGAGGAATGAGCAGTTCTTC. Translated, it gives CASSQWRNEQFF.

This chain joins TRBV18 and TRBJ2-2, with 9 positions matching TRBD1. V was pared by 3 bases and J by 4 bases, with 6 bases of the junction left unmatched. This CDR3 is built from 16 residues. CDR1 KGHSH and CDR2 LQKENI come from the germline V gene. CDR3 nucleotides: TGTGCCAGCTCACCGAGAGGGGGACAGGGCACCGGGGAGCTGTTTTTT. Translation gives CASSPRGGQGTGELFF. The entire variable domain, with the rest obtained from reference TRBV18 and TRBJ2-2, is as follows: NAGVMQNPRHLVRRRGQEARLRCSPMKGHSHVYWYRQLPEEGLKFMVYLQKENIIDESGMPKERFSAEFPKEGPSILRIQQVVRGDSAAYFCASSPRGGQGTGELFFGEGSRLTVL.

As concerns this clone: Other DNA sequences in this specimen translate into the identical CDR3. The chain has TRBV28 and TRBJ2-7; D might be TRBD2 (5 bases). V lost 2 bases and J lost 5, with 19 bases in between. This CDR3 comprises 16 residues. The germline gives CDR1 MDHEN, CDR2 SYDVKM. The CDR3 bases are TGTGCCAGCAGTTTACCCCTCAGTGGGAGCGTCCACGAGCAGTACTTC. It specifies CASSLPLSGSVHEQYF.